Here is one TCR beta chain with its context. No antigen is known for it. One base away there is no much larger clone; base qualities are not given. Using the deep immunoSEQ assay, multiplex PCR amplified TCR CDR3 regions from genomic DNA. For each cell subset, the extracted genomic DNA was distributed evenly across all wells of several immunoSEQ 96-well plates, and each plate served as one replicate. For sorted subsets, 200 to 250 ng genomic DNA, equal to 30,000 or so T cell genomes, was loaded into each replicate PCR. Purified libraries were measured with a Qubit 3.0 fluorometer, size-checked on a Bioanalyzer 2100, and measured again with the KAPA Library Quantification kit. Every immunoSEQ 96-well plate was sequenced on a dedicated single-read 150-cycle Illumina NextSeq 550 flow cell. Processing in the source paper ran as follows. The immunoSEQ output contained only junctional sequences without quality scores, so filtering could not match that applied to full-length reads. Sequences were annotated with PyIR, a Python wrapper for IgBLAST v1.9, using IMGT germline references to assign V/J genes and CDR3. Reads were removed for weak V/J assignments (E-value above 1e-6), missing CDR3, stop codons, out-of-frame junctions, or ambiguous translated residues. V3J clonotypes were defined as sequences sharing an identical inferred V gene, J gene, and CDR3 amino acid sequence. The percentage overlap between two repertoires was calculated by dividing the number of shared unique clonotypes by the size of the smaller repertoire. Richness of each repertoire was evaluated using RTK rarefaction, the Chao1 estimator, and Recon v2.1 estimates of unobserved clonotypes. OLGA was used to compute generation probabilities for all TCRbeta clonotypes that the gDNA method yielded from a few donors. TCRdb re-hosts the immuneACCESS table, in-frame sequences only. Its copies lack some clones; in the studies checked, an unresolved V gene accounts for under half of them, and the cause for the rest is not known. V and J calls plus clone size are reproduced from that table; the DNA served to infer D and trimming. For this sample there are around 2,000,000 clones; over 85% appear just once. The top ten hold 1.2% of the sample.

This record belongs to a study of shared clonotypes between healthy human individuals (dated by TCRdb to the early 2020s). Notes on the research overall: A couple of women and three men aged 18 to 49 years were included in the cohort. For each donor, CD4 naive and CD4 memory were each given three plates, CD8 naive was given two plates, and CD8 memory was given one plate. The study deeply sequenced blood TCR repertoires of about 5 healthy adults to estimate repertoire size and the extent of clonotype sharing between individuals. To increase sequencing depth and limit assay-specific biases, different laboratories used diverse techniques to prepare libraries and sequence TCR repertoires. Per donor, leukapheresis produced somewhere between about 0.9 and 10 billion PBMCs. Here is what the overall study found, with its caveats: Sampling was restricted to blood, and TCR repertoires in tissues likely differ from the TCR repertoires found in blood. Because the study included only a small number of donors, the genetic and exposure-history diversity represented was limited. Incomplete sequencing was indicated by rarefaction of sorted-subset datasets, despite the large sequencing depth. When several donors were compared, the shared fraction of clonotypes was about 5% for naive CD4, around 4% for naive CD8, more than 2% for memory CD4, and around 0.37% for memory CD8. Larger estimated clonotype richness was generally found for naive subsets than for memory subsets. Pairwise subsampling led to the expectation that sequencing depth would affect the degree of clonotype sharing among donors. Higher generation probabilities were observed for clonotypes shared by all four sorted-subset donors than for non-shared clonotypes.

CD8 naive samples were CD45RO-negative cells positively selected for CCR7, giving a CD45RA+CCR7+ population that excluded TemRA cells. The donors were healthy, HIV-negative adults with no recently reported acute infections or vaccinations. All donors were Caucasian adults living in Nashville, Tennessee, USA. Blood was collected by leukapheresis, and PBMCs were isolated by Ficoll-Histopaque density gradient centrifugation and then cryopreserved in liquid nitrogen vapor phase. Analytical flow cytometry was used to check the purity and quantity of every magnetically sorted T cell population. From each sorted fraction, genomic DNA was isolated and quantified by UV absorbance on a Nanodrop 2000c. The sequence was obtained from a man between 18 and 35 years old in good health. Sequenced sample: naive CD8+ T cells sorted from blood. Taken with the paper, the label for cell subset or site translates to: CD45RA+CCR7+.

The DNA sequence is TGTGCCAGCAGTGACACCGGGGCCGGGAGCAATCAGCCCCAGCATTTT. This yields the protein CASSDTGAGSNQPQHF. The chain couples TRBV6-1 to TRBJ1-5, with TRBD1 as a weak D call on 5 bases. CDR1 and CDR2, looked up from the germline V gene, are MNHNS and SASEGT. At the junction V is shortened by 3 bases and J by 1 base, with 13 bases in between. Spanning cysteine to phenylalanine, the CDR3 consists of 16 amino acids. CDR3 DNA only is kept here, 48 bases in frame from base 1.